This TCR beta chain originates from a study of CD8+ T cells in alopecia areata. Study information: The tofacitinib course ran for 6 to 18 months and was followed by 6 months off drug.

Reverse transcribed after extraction, RNA yielded cDNA as the sequencing template. The protocol was immunoSEQ multiplex PCR, while the TCRdb copy is restricted to in-frame clones and leaves out a portion. The sample holds 170,000 or so clones, roughly 62% seen once. Treatment specified: oral pan-JAK inhibitor, 5-10 mg twice daily. Germline CDR1 and CDR2: SEHNR and FQNEAQ (reference sequence). V was clipped by 3 bases and J by 2 bases, with 2 bases between them. This CDR3 comprises 11 residues. The chain is built from TRBV7-9 and TRBJ2-7; D is unclear. This sequence originates from a human donor with alopecia areata. The sample in question was CD8+ T cells sorted from blood, obtained at week 24, from a patient treated with tofacitinib. The chain's CDR3 is CASSFTYEQYF. Here the CDR3 DNA reads TGTGCCAGCAGCTTCACCTACGAGCAGTACTTC.